A selection of T cell receptor beta chains follows, all from one sample in a study of blood T cells in healthy people across ages. TCRdb recomputed calls from the 5' RACE reads with MiXCR, one row per CDR3 protein. Of 800,000 to 1,300,000 distinct CDR3 sequences detected, 25% appear once; the ten largest clones hold less than 0.85%. The same data also contributed to another study, on T cells of mothers and their children.

Source material: blood. Source of these receptors: a girl aged 2 to 10 in good health. Each CDR3 is given with its conserved first and last residue. D genes are given only for firm matches. Rows may omit the clone size; those that give it use once, few, many or a size class.

CDR3 protein | CDR3 DNA | V gene | clone size | J gene | D gene
CASSLVDRDHYGYTF | TGTGCCAGCAGTTTAGTGGACAGGGACCACTATGGCTACACCTTC | TRBV28 | . | TRBJ1-2 | TRBD1
CATTEGFEQFF | TGTGCCACTACCGAAGGGTTTGAGCAGTTCTTC | TRBV28 | . | TRBJ2-1 | .
CASSQGTGVYGYTF | TGTGCCAGCAGCCAAGGAACTGGGGTCTATGGCTACACCTTC | TRBV3-1 | . | TRBJ1-2 | .
CASSLSEWGSPLHF | TGCGCCAGCAGCCTTAGTGAATGGGGTTCACCCCTCCACTTT | TRBV4-3 | . | TRBJ1-6 | .
CASSLVEGASHEQYF | TGTGCCAGCAGCTTGGTTGAGGGAGCGTCCCACGAGCAGTACTTC | TRBV7-9 | . | TRBJ2-7 | .
CSVARTGYGYTF | TGCAGCGTTGCGCGGACCGGCTATGGCTACACCTTC | TRBV29-1 | . | TRBJ1-2 | .
CASSLPGRFTYEQYF | TGTGCCAGCAGTTTGCCGGGGAGGTTTACCTACGAGCAGTACTTC | TRBV27 | . | TRBJ2-7 | .
CASSPHSGGAGGELFF | TGTGCCAGCAGCCCCCACAGCGGGGGGGCCGGCGGGGAGCTGTTTTTT | TRBV9 | once | TRBJ2-2 | TRBD2
CASSSREGPYYEQYF | TGCGCCAGCAGCAGTAGGGAGGGGCCTTATTACGAGCAGTACTTC | TRBV5-1 | . | TRBJ2-7 | TRBD2
CASTLEETQYF | TGTGCCAGCACCTTGGAGGAGACCCAGTACTTC | TRBV6-2/TRBV6-3 | . | TRBJ2-5 | .
CASSLDRRGYTF | TGTGCCAGCAGCCTGGACAGGCGCGGCTACACCTTC | TRBV7-2 | few | TRBJ1-2 | TRBD1
CATSDFLGDRGPDTQYF | TGTGCCACCAGTGATTTTTTAGGGGACAGGGGGCCAGATACGCAGTATTTT | TRBV24-1 | few | TRBJ2-3 | TRBD1
CASSPLGGVNEQYF | TGTGCCAGCAGTCCCCTAGGGGGGGTCAACGAGCAGTACTTC | TRBV6-5 | . | TRBJ2-7 | .
CASSIEEETQYF | TGTGCCAGCAGCATCGAGGAAGAGACCCAGTACTTC | TRBV7-9 | many | TRBJ2-5 | .
CSAQPPGILGGGHSPLHF | TGCAGTGCCCAACCCCCGGGGATCCTAGGAGGAGGGCATTCACCCCTCCACTTT | TRBV20-1 | . | TRBJ1-6 | .
CASITGDGLAGGKETQYF | TGTGCCAGCATAACGGGTGATGGACTAGCGGGAGGAAAGGAGACCCAGTACTTC | TRBV3-1 | . | TRBJ2-5 | TRBD2
CASSQEVALAGLTDTQYF | TGCGCCAGCAGCCAAGAGGTTGCCCTAGCGGGACTCACAGATACGCAGTATTTT | TRBV4-3 | . | TRBJ2-3 | TRBD2
CASSLMSSLAAQYF | TGTGCCAGCAGCTTAATGAGTTCGTTAGCGGCCCAGTACTTC | TRBV7-2 | . | TRBJ2-5 | .
CASSLKRAQFF | TGTGCCAGCAGTCTCAAGCGGGCGCAGTTCTTC | TRBV28 | . | TRBJ2-1 | .
CASSASGPNNEQFF | TGTGCCAGCAGTGCTAGCGGGCCAAACAATGAGCAGTTCTTC | TRBV28 | few | TRBJ2-1 | TRBD2
CASSLLQSGNTIYF | TGTGCCAGCAGCTTACTACAGTCTGGAAACACCATATATTTT | TRBV7-2 | few | TRBJ1-3 | .
CASSFYQGRRETQYF | TGTGCCAGCAGCTTTTACCAGGGAAGAAGAGAGACCCAGTACTTC | TRBV11-2 | . | TRBJ2-5 | .
CASSPDTVLGYGYTF | TGTGCCAGCAGCCCAGACACCGTTTTGGGTTATGGCTACACCTTC | TRBV7-8 | few | TRBJ1-2 | .
CASSNRDGANYGYTF | TGTGCCAGCAGCAACCGGGACGGAGCTAACTATGGCTACACCTTC | TRBV11-3 | few | TRBJ1-2 | .
CASSKGLANNEQFF | TGTGCCAGCAGCAAGGGACTAGCAAACAATGAGCAGTTCTTC | TRBV6-1 | . | TRBJ2-1 | TRBD2
CASSVGGKDAEAFF | TGTGCCAGCAGCGTAGGAGGGAAGGACGCTGAAGCTTTCTTT | TRBV9 | few | TRBJ1-1 | .
CSAITGASYEQYF | TGCAGTGCTATCACGGGTGCGTCCTACGAGCAGTACTTC | TRBV20-1 | . | TRBJ2-7 | .
CASSLMRGQYNEQFF | TGTGCCAGCAGCTTGATGCGGGGACAGTACAATGAGCAGTTCTTC | TRBV7-2 | . | TRBJ2-1 | .
CSVGGGWVDEQFF | TGCAGCGTTGGCGGGGGTTGGGTGGATGAGCAGTTCTTC | TRBV29-1 | . | TRBJ2-1 | TRBD2
CASSQDFGGLGEQYF | TGCGCCAGCAGCCAAGACTTCGGAGGGTTAGGGGAGCAGTACTTC | TRBV4-1 | . | TRBJ2-7 | .
CASRSPGQFETNVLTF | TGTGCCAGCAGATCCCCGGGACAGTTTGAGACCAACGTCCTGACTTTC | TRBV2 | few | TRBJ2-6 | TRBD1
CATFFTNQETQYF | TGTGCCACCTTCTTTACCAATCAAGAGACCCAGTACTTC | TRBV6-5 | few | TRBJ2-5 | .
CSVDAGEQETQYF | TGCAGCGTTGATGCGGGGGAACAAGAGACCCAGTACTTC | TRBV29-1 | . | TRBJ2-5 | TRBD2
CSAKRHSYEQYF | TGCAGTGCCAAGCGACACAGCTACGAGCAGTACTTC | TRBV20-1 | . | TRBJ2-7 | .
CASRRTAAWEQYF | TGTGCCAGCAGACGGACAGCGGCGTGGGAGCAGTACTTC | TRBV7-9 | few | TRBJ2-5 | .
CASMVADRTDTQYF | TGTGCCAGCATGGTAGCGGACCGCACAGATACGCAGTATTTT | TRBV2 | . | TRBJ2-3 | .
CATSVQLGSEAFF | TGTGCCACCAGTGTTCAACTGGGTTCTGAAGCTTTCTTT | TRBV24-1 | . | TRBJ1-1 | .
CASSLIPYYGYTF | TGTGCCAGCAGCCTTATACCTTACTATGGCTACACCTTC | TRBV11-2 | . | TRBJ1-2 | .
CASSLGADDTQYF | TGTGCCAGCAGTCTAGGGGCGGATGATACGCAGTATTTT | TRBV7-3 | . | TRBJ2-3 | .
CASSLTNGATLHF | TGTGCCAGCAGCTTAACGAACGGTGCCACCCTCCACTTT | TRBV7-3 | few | TRBJ1-6 | .
CASSHEVGGLSTGELFF | TGTGCCAGCAGCCACGAGGTGGGAGGGCTGAGCACCGGGGAGCTGTTTTTT | TRBV6-5 | . | TRBJ2-2 | TRBD2
CASSPLRIITGFSGNTIYF | TGTGCCAGCAGCCCCCTTCGAATTATCACGGGATTCTCTGGAAACACCATATATTTT | TRBV7-8 | . | TRBJ1-3 | .
CASRLAGAYNEQFF | TGCGCCAGCCGACTAGCGGGGGCCTACAATGAGCAGTTCTTC | TRBV10-2 | many | TRBJ2-1 | TRBD2
CASSYPNRDGIVEQFF | TGTGCCAGCAGTTACCCGAACCGGGACGGTATCGTCGAGCAGTTCTTC | TRBV6-5 | . | TRBJ2-1 | .
CASSYQASGSYNEQFF | TGTGCCAGCAGTTATCAGGCTAGCGGCTCCTACAACGAGCAGTTCTTC | TRBV6-2/TRBV6-3 | . | TRBJ2-1 | TRBD2
CATSGGTGDTQYF | TGTGCCACCAGTGGGGGAACGGGGGATACGCAGTATTTT | TRBV24-1 | many | TRBJ2-3 | .
CASSLGGRLAASQETQYF | TGTGCCAGCAGCTTGGGGGGAAGACTAGCGGCGAGCCAAGAGACCCAGTACTTC | TRBV5-5 | . | TRBJ2-5 | TRBD2
CASSFSAGNEQFF | TGTGCCAGCAGTTTCTCTGCGGGAAATGAGCAGTTCTTC | TRBV12-3/TRBV12-4 | few | TRBJ2-1 | .